The subject of this entry is one T cell receptor beta chain. With 4 bases clipped from V and 4 bases from J, the junction kept 4 bases outside the gene matches. Germline V CDR1 and CDR2: MGHRA, YSYEKL. The CDR3 is made up of 14 amino acids. TCRdb's copy holds only in-frame clones and misses some; the assay was immunoSEQ multiplex PCR. The sample yields 150,000 to 200,000 clones, just over 90% seen once. The entry originates in a study of control samples from healthy donors and cancer patients. Sample: blood. V usage is TRBV4-1 and J usage is TRBJ2-7, with TRBD2 matching over 10 bases. This clonotype was sampled from a man aged 30 to 45 in good health. For the CDR3, the DNA is TGCGCCAGCAGCCGCAGCGGGAGGGCATACGAGCAGTACTTC. Translated: CASSRSGRAYEQYF.